This T cell receptor beta chain was identified during a study of blood T cells in healthy people across ages. Next came a second PCR, run for roughly 7 to 12 cycles, which used a sample-barcoded 5' primer along with a J-beta primer mix. TCRdb re-called the 5' RACE reads through MiXCR, storing one row per CDR3 protein. This table holds about 290,000 distinct CDR3 sequences, roughly 29% found once. Notes on the study in general: Strong correlation was found linking TCR beta diversity to naive T cell percentage. Long-lived donors exceeded aged donors in naive CD4+ cells and diversity.

A word on this clonotype: Its specificity is not known.

CDR3 length: 11 residues. Germline V gene data show CDR1 as ENHRY and CDR2 as SYGVKD. V was pared by 10 bases and J by 5 bases, with 11 bases between. The sequencing input was blood. The clonotype comes from a woman in her sixties or seventies in good health. This chain joins TRBV10-3 and TRBJ2-5; D could derive from TRBD1 or TRBD2 (7 bases each). In nucleotides, the CDR3 is TGTGCCACCAGGGGGGGGGAGACCCAGTACTTC. It encodes CATRGGETQYF.